Below, 12 T cell receptor beta chains from the same sample are listed, as sequenced in a study of T cells in Graves' hyperthyroidism and ophthalmopathy. The investigators amplified TCR beta CDR3 regions from RNA transcripts. An initial round of RT-PCR targeting the TCR CDR3 relied on the HTBI primer set. Via MiXCR, TCRdb re-called the multiplex PCR reads, giving one row per CDR3 protein. The sample has about 760,000 distinct CDR3 sequences, around 40% seen once. Material for sequencing was blood. The receptors shown here come from a woman aged 40 to 50 with Graves' hyperthyroidism.

As to this clonotype: A single base separates this from a much larger clone, so it may be a read error. CDR3 region: CATSERVSVNEKLFF. The CDR3 coding sequence is TGTGCCACCAGTGAGAGGGTATCTGTAAATGAAAAACTGTTTTTT. The chain carries TRBV24-1 and TRBJ1-4; no reliable D call. Trimming pared 4 bases from V and 5 bases from J, leaving 13 bases between. The CDR3 consists of 15 residues. Germline V CDR1 and CDR2: KGHDR, SFDVKD.

In this sample, this clonotype turned up many times. The CDR3 here is CASSFTPAEAFF. For the CDR3, the DNA is TGTGCCAGCAGCTTCACCCCGGCCGAGGCTTTCTTT. The rearrangement links TRBV7-9 to TRBJ1-1; no definite D call. The CDR3 spans 12 residues. Trimming took off 3 bases at V and 11 bases at J, with 13 bases between the two ends. Per the germline V gene, CDR1 is SEHNR and CDR2 is FQNEAQ (reference sequence).

The chain is built from TRBV20-1 and TRBJ2-6; TRBD2 might be the D (6 bases). There are 18 residues in the CDR3. Germline V gives CDR1 DFQATT, CDR2 SNEGSKA (reference sequence). Trimming pared 5 bases from V and 0 bases from J, leaving 20 bases between. CDR3 DNA sequence: TGCAGTGCTCCGAGCCTGCGGGGCCACGACTCTGGGGCCAACGTCCTGACTTTC. Its protein product is CSAPSLRGHDSGANVLTF.

This sequence joins TRBV19 and TRBJ2-2, with D perhaps matching TRBD1 or TRBD2 (6 bases each). This CDR3 spans 16 amino acids. Germline assignment: CDR1 LNHDA and CDR2 SQIVND (reference sequence). The V end lost 3 bases, the J end lost 2 bases, and 13 bases lay between the germline ends. The CDR3 DNA reads as TGTGCCAGTAGTATCAAGGGGGGAGGTAACACCGGGGAGCTGTTTTTT. It is translated as CASSIKGGGNTGELFF. The complete variable domain, with remaining parts taken from reference TRBV19 and TRBJ2-2, reads DGGITQSPKYLFRKEGQNVTLSCEQNLNHDAMYWYRQDPGQGLRLIYYSQIVNDFQKGDIAEGYSVSREKKESFPLTVTSAQKNPTAFYLCASSIKGGGNTGELFFGEGSRLTVL.

The chain is built from TRBV5-4 and TRBJ1-6, with unresolved D. V lost 6 bases and J lost 7, with 14 bases in between. CDR1 SGHNT and CDR2 YYREEE come from the germline V gene (reference sequence). There are 14 residues in the CDR3. The CDR3, as DNA: TGTGCCAGCACCCAAGCGGGGATCAATTCACCCCTCCACTTT. It is translated as CASTQAGINSPLHF. Full variable domain (remainder filled in from reference TRBV5-4 and TRBJ1-6): ETGVTQSPTHLIKTRGQQVTLRCSSQSGHNTVSWYQQALGQGPQFIFQYYREEENGRGNFPPRFSGLQFPNYSSELNVNALELDDSALYLCASTQAGINSPLHFGNGTRLTVT.

V gene TRBV6-5 combines with J gene TRBJ2-2; D not certain. The CDR3 sequence is 14 residues long. The V end was cut by 4 bases, the J end by 0 bases, with 6 bases between. Germline CDR1 MNHEY, CDR2 SVGAGI. The CDR3, as DNA: TGTGCCAGCAGTTTTAGCACGAACACCGGGGAGCTGTTTTTT. Translated: CASSFSTNTGELFF.

The table lists this clonotype with many counts. The chain joins TRBV13 to TRBJ2-7; D not certain. Germline CDR1 reads PRHDT; CDR2 reads FYEKMQ (reference sequence). The CDR3 spans 16 residues. Trimming stripped 7 bases from V and 3 bases from J, with 22 bases between. The CDR3: CASTRVASHSSYEQYF. The CDR3 bases are TGTGCCAGCACCCGAGTTGCGTCACACAGTAGCTACGAGCAGTACTTC.

About this clonotype: Being one base from a much bigger clone, this may be a read error. The chain has TRBV7-2 and TRBJ1-5; tentatively, D is TRBD1 (5 bases). This CDR3 has 13 amino acids. V was clipped by 6 bases and J by 7 bases, with 13 bases between them. Germline CDR1 SGHTA, CDR2 FQGNSA. This CDR3 reads CASSLTWGQPQHF. In DNA, the CDR3 is TGTGCCAGCAGTTTGACCTGGGGGCAGCCCCAGCATTTT.

A few counts support this clonotype. CDR3 nucleotide sequence: TGTGCCAGCAGCGCGGGGGTGGTGAACACTGAAGCTTTCTTT. This codes for CASSAGVVNTEAFF. The rearrangement links TRBV9 to TRBJ1-1; a weak D match, TRBD1 (5 bases). CDR3 length: 14 amino acids. Germline CDR1 reads SGDLS; CDR2 reads YYNGEE. Deletions cut 3 bases from V and 0 bases from J, with 9 bases between.

V gene TRBV7-9 combines with J gene TRBJ1-2; TRBD1 is a possible D gene (6 bases). Per germline, CDR1 SEHNR and CDR2 FQNEAQ (reference sequence). Trimming removed 4 bases at V and 4 bases at J, with 19 bases between. This CDR3 is built from 16 residues. The CDR3 DNA reads as TGTGCCAGCAGCTCACCACAGGGAGGCGCAGGCTATGGCTACACCTTC. Its protein is CASSSPQGGAGYGYTF.

This clonotype has just a few counts. The chain has TRBV29-1 and TRBJ2-3; TRBD1 agrees at 8 bases. The germline V gene has CDR1 SQVTM and CDR2 ANQGSEA. This CDR3 has 14 residues. Losses at the gene ends were 7 bases for V and 4 bases for J; bases not matched to a gene: 10. CDR3 sequence: CSGATGAWADTQYF. CDR3 DNA sequence: TGCAGCGGGGCGACAGGGGCTTGGGCAGATACGCAGTATTTT.

The chain uses TRBV11-1 and TRBJ2-3; possibly TRBD1 for D (6 bases). Trimming took off 7 bases at V and 2 bases at J, with 13 bases between the two ends. Germline values: CDR1 SGHAT, CDR2 FQDESV (reference sequence). CDR3 length: 14 amino acids. CDR3 in amino acids: CASTEGVLTDTQYF. The CDR3 coding sequence is TGTGCCAGCACCGAGGGGGTACTCACAGATACGCAGTATTTT.